This T cell receptor (beta chain) was observed in a study of T cells in Graves' hyperthyroidism and ophthalmopathy. General study findings and limits: Peripheral blood also featured most of the thyroid clonotypes expanded above 0.001.

Researchers amplified the TCR beta CDR3 regions from RNA transcripts. The HTBI primer set drove a first-round RT-PCR of the TCR CDR3. A single record per CDR3 protein comes from TCRdb applying MiXCR to the multiplex PCR reads. The repertoire has around 350,000 distinct CDR3 sequences, 25% of them found once; the top ten carry around four fifths. Across 18 months, stable Graves' hyperthyroidism was marked by no progression to ophthalmopathy. Uncontrolled infections, other autoimmune diseases, pregnancy or lactation led to exclusion of patients. CDR1 SGHDN and CDR2 FVKESK come from the germline V gene. The V segment lost 0 bases and the J segment 6 bases; nucleotides outside the gene matches: 3. This CDR3 has 14 amino acids. In regard to this clonotype: The target antigen is unknown.

Sequenced sample: blood. V gene TRBV14 combines with J gene TRBJ2-7; TRBD2 matches at 9 bases. The receptor's source is a man aged 45-65 years with Graves' hyperthyroidism. CDR3 DNA sequence: TGTGCCAGCAGCCAAGATAGCGGGAGAACCGAGCAGTACTTC. It is translated as CASSQDSGRTEQYF. Together with reference TRBV14 and TRBJ2-7, the CDR3 gives the full variable domain: EAGVTQFPSHSVIEKGQTVTLRCDPISGHDNLYWYRRVMGKEIKFLLHFVKESKQDESGMPNNRFLAERTGGTYSTLKVQPAELEDSGVYFCASSQDSGRTEQYFGPGTRLTVT.